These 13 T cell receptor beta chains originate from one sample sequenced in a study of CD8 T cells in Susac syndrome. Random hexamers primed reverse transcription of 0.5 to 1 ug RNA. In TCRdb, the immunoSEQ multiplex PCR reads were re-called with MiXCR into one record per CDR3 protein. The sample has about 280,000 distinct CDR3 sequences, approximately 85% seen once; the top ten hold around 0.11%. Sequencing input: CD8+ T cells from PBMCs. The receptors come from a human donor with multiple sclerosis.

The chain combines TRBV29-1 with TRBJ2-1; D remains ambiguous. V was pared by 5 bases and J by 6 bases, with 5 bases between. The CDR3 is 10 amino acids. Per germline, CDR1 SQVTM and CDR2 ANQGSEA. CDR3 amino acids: CSVSANEQFF. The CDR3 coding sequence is TGCAGCGTTTCCGCCAATGAGCAGTTCTTC.

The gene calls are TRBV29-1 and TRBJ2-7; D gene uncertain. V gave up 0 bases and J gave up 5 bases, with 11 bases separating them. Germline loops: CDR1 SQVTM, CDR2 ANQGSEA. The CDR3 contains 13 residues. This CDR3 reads CSVEELVGNEQYF. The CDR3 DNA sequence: TGCAGCGTTGAAGAATTGGTGGGGAACGAGCAGTACTTC.

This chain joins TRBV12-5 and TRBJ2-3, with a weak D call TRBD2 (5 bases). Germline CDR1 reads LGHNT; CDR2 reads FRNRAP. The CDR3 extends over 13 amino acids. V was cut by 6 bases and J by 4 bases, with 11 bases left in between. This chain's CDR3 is CASGWERPDTQYF. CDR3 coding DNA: TGTGCTAGTGGCTGGGAGCGCCCAGATACGCAGTATTTT.

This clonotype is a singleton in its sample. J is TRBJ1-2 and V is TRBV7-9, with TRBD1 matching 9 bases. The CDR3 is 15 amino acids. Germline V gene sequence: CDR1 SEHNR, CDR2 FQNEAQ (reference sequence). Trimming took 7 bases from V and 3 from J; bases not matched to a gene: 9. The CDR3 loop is CASTWDRELHYGYTF. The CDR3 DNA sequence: TGTGCCAGCACCTGGGACAGGGAACTTCACTATGGCTACACCTTC.

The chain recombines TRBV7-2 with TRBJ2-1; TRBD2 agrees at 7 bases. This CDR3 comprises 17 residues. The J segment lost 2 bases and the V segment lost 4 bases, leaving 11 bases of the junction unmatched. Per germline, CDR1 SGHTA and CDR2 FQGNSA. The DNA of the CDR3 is TGTGCCAGCAGCTCCAGAGACGCGGGAGCCCCCTACAATGAGCAGTTCTTC. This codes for CASSSRDAGAPYNEQFF.

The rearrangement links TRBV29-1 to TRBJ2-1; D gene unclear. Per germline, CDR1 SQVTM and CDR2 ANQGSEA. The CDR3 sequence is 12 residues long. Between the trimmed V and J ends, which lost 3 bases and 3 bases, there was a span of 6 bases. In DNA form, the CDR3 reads TGCAGCGTTGACACTGGCTACAATGAGCAGTTCTTC. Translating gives CSVDTGYNEQFF.

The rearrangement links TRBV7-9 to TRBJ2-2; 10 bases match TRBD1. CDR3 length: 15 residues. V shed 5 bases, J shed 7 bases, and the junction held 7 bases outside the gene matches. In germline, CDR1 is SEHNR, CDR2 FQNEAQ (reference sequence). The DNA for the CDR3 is TGTGCCAGCAGCCCAGACAGGGGGCCGATCGGGGAGCTGTTTTTT. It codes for CASSPDRGPIGELFF.

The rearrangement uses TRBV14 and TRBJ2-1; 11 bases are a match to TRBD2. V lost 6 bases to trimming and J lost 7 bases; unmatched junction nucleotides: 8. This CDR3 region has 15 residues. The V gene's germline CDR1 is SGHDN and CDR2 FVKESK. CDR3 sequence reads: CASRKLAGEGNEQFF. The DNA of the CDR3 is TGTGCCAGCAGGAAACTAGCGGGAGAGGGGAATGAGCAGTTCTTC.

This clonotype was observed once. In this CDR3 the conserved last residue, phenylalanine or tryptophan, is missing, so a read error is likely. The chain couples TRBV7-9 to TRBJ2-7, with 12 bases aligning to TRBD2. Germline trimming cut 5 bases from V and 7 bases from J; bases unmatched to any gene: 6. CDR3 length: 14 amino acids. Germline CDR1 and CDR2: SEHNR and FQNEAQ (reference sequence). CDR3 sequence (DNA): TGTGCCAGCAGCGCGCTAGGACTAGCGGGGGAGCAGTACCTC. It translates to CASSALGLAGEQYL.

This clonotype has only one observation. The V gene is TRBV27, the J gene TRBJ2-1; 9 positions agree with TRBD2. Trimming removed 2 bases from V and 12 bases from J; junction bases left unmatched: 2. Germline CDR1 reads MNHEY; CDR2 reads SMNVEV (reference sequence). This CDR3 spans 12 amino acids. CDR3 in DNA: TGTGCCAGCAGTTTACGCGGGAGGGGGCAGTTCTTC. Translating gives CASSLRGRGQFF.

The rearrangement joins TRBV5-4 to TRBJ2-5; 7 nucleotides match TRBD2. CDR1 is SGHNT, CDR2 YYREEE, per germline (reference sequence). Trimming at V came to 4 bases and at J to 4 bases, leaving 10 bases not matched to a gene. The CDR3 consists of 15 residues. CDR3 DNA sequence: TGTGCCAGCAGCATCCCCGACAGCGGGACAGAGACCCAGTACTTC. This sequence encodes CASSIPDSGTETQYF.

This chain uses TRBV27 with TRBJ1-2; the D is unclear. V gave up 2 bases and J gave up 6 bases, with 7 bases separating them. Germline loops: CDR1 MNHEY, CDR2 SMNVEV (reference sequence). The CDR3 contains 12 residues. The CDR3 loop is CASSLLWDGYTF. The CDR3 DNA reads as TGTGCCAGCAGTTTACTCTGGGATGGCTACACCTTC.

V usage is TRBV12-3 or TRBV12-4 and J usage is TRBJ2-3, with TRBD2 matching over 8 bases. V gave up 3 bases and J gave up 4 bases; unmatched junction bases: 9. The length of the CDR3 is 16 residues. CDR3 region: CASSFIREGLADTQYF. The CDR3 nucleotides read TGTGCCAGCAGTTTTATCCGGGAGGGCCTCGCAGATACGCAGTATTTT.